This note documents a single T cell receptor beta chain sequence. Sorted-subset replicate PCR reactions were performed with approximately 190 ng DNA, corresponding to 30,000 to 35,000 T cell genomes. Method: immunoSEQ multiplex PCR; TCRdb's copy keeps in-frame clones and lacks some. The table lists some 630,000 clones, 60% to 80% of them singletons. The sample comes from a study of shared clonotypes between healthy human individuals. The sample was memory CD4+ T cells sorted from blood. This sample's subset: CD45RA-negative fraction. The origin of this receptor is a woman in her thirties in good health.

The CDR3, as DNA: TGCGCCAGCAGCGCATCCGGGACATCTAGTTACGAGCAGTACTTC. Its translation: CASSASGTSSYEQYF. This chain uses TRBV5-1 with TRBJ2-7; TRBD1 is a possible D gene (6 bases). The CDR3 loop spans 15 amino acids. In germline, CDR1 is SGHRS, CDR2 YFSETQ. V was shortened by 4 bases and J by 4 bases, with 18 bases between the two germline ends.